This T cell receptor (beta chain) is drawn from a study of technical replicates of blood from a few donors. The CDR3 sequence is 16 residues long. V was shortened by 4 bases and J by 5 bases, with 21 bases between the two germline ends. Germline V CDR1 and CDR2: SGHDT, YYEEEE. Some clones are missing from TCRdb's copy, which holds only in-frame ones; the method was immunoSEQ multiplex PCR. The profile shows tens of thousands of clones, around 94% of them singletons. This clone occurred once. The V and J genes are TRBV5-6 and TRBJ1-1; weak D call: TRBD1 (6 bases). The receptor's source is a human donor in good health. The sample taken for sequencing was T cells isolated from PBMCs. The CDR3 loop reads CASSPGQGLLMTEAFF. The CDR3 DNA reads TGTGCCAGCAGCCCGGGGCAGGGGCTCCTGATGACTGAAGCTTTCTTT.